This T cell receptor beta chain was profiled in a study of patients and donors after allogeneic stem cell transplantation. V was pared by 5 bases and J by 2 bases, with 14 bases between. Looked up from germline, CDR1 is MNHEY and CDR2 is SMNVEV (reference sequence). There are 15 residues in the CDR3. In TCRdb, the RT-PCR reads were re-called with MiXCR into one record per CDR3 protein. The table has some 150,000 distinct CDR3 sequences, over 30% seen once. This clonotype showed up just a few times. The chain carries TRBV27 and TRBJ2-3; no clear D. The sequence was collected from a human donor who was either an allogeneic HSCT recipient or a stem cell or donor lymphocyte infusion donor (not recorded which). It is not recorded whose cells these are; they may come from a transplant donor. Sequencing was carried out using blood, either unsorted or a sorted T cell fraction (not recorded which). DNA of the CDR3: TGTGCCAGCAGTCTCACCCCCCTATACACAGATACGCAGTATTTT. Amino acids: CASSLTPLYTDTQYF.